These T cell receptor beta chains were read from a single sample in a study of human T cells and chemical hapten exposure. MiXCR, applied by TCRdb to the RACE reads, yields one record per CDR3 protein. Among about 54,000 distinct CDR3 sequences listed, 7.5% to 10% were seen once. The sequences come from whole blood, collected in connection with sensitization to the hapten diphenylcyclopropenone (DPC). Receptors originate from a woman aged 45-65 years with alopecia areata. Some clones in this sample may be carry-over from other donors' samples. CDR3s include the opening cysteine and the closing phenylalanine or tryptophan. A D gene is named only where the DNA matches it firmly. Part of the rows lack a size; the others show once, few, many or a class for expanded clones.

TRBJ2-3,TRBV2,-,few,CASSELIPAQYF,TGTGCCAGCAGTGAATTGATCCCCGCGCAGTATTTT
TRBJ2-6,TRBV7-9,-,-,CASRDTFSGANVLTF,TGTGCCTCACGGGACACCTTCTCTGGGGCCAACGTCCTGACTTTC
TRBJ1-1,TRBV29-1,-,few,CSVERQENTEAFF,TGCAGCGTTGAGAGACAAGAAAACACTGAAGCTTTCTTT
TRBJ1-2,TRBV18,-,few,CASSPGGAYYGYTF,TGTGCCAGCTCACCGGGTGGGGCGTACTATGGCTACACCTTC
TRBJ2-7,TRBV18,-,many,CASSPRDGYEQYF,TGTGCCAGCTCACCACGGGACGGGTACGAGCAGTACTTC
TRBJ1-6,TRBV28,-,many,CASSSIVNSPLHF,TGTGCCAGCAGCTCTATCGTAAATTCACCCCTCCACTTT
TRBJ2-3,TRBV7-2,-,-,CASSLEGLRADTQYF,TGTGCCAGCAGCTTAGAGGGATTGCGCGCAGATACGCAGTATTTT
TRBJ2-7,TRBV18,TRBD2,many,CASSPRVGRGNEQYF,TGTGCCAGCTCACCACGGGTAGGGAGGGGTAACGAGCAGTACTTC
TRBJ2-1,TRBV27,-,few,CASSPIDSYYNEQFF,TGTGCCAGCAGTCCCATTGACAGTTACTACAATGAGCAGTTCTTC
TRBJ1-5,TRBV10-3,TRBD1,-,CAPQSGQGPRNQPQHF,TGTGCCCCACAAAGCGGACAGGGGCCACGCAATCAGCCCCAGCATTTT
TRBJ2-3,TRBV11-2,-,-,CASSLATPGDTQYF,TGTGCCAGCAGCTTAGCCACTCCGGGAGATACGCAGTATTTT
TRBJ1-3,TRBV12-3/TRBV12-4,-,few,CASSFGGNTIYF,TGTGCCAGCAGTTTTGGCGGAAACACCATATATTTT
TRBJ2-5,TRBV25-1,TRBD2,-,CASTSGGSKETQYF,TGTGCCAGCACTAGCGGGGGGTCCAAAGAGACCCAGTACTTC
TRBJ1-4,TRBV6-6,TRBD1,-,CASSLQGAVNEKLFF,TGTGCCAGCAGCCTACAGGGGGCCGTTAATGAAAAACTGTTTTTT
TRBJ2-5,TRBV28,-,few,CASSFRAGPTQETQYF,TGTGCCAGCAGTTTTCGGGCGGGGCCGACACAAGAGACCCAGTACTTC
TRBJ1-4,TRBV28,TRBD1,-,CASSFLQGADEKLFF,TGTGCCAGCAGTTTCCTCCAGGGGGCTGATGAAAAACTGTTTTTT
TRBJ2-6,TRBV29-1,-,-,CSVVDSGANVLTF,TGCAGCGTTGTCGACTCTGGGGCCAACGTCCTGACTTTC
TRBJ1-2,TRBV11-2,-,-,CASSSLDPYPNYGYTF,TGTGCCAGCAGCTCACTGGACCCCTATCCTAACTATGGCTACACCTTC
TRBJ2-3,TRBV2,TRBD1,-,CASAGQGTSTDTQYF,TGTGCCAGCGCCGGACAGGGAACTAGCACAGATACGCAGTATTTT
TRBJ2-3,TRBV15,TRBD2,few,CATSPSVGEGLRDTQYF,TGTGCCACCAGCCCCTCGGTGGGGGAGGGCCTTAGAGATACGCAGTATTTT
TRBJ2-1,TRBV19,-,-,CASSIDPPRPPLYNEQFF,TGTGCCAGTAGTATAGATCCACCCCGCCCTCCGTTGTACAATGAGCAGTTCTTC
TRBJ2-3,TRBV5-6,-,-,CASSLRQDATDTQYF,TGTGCCAGCAGCTTGAGACAGGACGCCACAGATACGCAGTATTTT
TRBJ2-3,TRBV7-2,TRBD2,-,CASSFRLAGGGDTQYF,TGTGCCAGCAGCTTTCGACTAGCGGGGGGCGGAGATACGCAGTATTTT
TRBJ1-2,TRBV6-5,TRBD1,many,CASSYGTGGWVYGYTF,TGTGCCAGCAGTTACGGAACAGGGGGCTGGGTCTATGGCTACACCTTC
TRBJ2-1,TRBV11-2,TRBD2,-,CASSLPGGNEQFF,TGTGCCAGCAGCTTACCGGGAGGCAATGAGCAGTTCTTC
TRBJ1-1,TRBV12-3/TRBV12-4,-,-,CASSLVGQGRTEAFF,TGTGCCAGCAGTTTGGTCGGCCAGGGGAGGACTGAAGCTTTCTTT
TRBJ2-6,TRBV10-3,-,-,CAISGGSSGANVLTF,TGTGCCATCAGTGGTGGGTCCTCTGGGGCCAACGTCCTGACTTTC
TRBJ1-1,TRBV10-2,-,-,CASSSERQESMNTEAFF,TGCGCCAGCAGCTCGGAGAGACAGGAGTCCATGAACACTGAAGCTTTCTTT
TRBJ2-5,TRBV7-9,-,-,CASSLPTTPSQETQYF,TGTGCCAGCAGCTTACCCACGACCCCGAGCCAAGAGACCCAGTACTTC
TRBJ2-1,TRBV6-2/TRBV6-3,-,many,CASSWVNEQFF,TGTGCCAGCAGTTGGGTCAATGAGCAGTTCTTC
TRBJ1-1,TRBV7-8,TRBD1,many,CASSLFNRGRRDTEAFF,TGTGCCAGCAGCTTATTTAACAGGGGGCGAAGGGACACTGAAGCTTTCTTT
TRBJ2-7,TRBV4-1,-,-,CASSQGLSQGGLYF,TGCGCCAGCAGCCAAGGACTCAGTCAGGGGGGTCTGTACTTC
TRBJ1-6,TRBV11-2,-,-,CASSQPPNSPLHF,TGTGCCAGCAGCCAGCCCCCGAATTCACCCCTCCACTTT
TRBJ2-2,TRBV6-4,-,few,CASSMTGTGELFF,TGTGCCAGCAGCATGACGGGAACCGGGGAGCTGTTTTTT
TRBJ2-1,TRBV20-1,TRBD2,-,CSARGTSGYNEQFF,TGCAGTGCAAGGGGGACTAGCGGCTACAATGAGCAGTTCTTC
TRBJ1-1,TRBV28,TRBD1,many,CASTVIGTGASAFF,TGTGCCAGCACCGTCATCGGGACAGGCGCGTCAGCTTTCTTT
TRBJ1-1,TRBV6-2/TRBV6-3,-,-,CASSYGGSMNTEAFF,TGTGCCAGCAGTTATGGGGGGTCGATGAACACTGAAGCTTTCTTT
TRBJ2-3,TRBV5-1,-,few,CASSRNTDTQYF,TGCGCCAGCAGCCGAAACACAGATACGCAGTATTTT
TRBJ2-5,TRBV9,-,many,CASSSGTLGRETQYF,TGTGCCAGCAGCTCCGGGACGTTGGGTCGGGAGACCCAGTACTTC
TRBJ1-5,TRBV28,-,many,CASSPNSELAQPQHF,TGTGCCAGCAGTCCGAACAGCGAACTAGCCCAGCCCCAGCATTTT